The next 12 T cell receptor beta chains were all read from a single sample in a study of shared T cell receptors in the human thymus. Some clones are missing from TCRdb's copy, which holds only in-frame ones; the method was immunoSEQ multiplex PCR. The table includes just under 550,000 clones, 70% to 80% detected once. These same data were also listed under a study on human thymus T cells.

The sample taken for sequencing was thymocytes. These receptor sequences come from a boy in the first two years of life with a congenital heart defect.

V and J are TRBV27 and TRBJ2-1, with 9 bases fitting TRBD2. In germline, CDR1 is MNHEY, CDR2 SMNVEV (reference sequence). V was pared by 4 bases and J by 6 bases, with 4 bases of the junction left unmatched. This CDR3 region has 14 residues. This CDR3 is CASSCLAGFNEQFF. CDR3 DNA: TGTGCCAGCAGTTGTCTAGCGGGGTTCAATGAGCAGTTCTTC.

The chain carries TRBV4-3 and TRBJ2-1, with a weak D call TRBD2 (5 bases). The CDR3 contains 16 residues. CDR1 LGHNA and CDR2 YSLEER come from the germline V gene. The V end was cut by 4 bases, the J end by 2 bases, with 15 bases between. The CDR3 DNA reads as TGCGCCAGCAGCCGAACACTAGGTCCCCCCTACAATGAGCAGTTCTTC. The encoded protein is CASSRTLGPPYNEQFF.

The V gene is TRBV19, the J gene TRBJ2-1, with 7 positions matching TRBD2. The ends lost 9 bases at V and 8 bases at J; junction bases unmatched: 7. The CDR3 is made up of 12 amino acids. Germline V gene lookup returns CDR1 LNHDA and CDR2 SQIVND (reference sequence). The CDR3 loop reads CASGREKHEQFF. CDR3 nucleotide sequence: TGTGCCAGCGGGCGGGAGAAGCATGAGCAGTTCTTC.

The CDR3 region is CASSFGQGNDQPQHF. CDR3 DNA sequence: TGTGCCAGCAGCTTTGGACAGGGGAACGATCAGCCCCAGCATTTT. V usage is TRBV5-6 and J usage is TRBJ1-5; 9 bases agree with TRBD1. The CDR3 is 15 amino acids. V lost 2 bases to trimming and J lost 5 bases; unmatched junction nucleotides: 5. Germline lookup yields CDR1 SGHDT and CDR2 YYEEEE.

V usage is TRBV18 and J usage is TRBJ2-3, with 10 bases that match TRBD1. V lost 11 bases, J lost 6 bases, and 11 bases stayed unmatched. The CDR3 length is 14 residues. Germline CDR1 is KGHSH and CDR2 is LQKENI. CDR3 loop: CAGQGDASSDTQYF. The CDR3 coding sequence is TGTGCCGGACAGGGGGACGCCTCAAGCGATACGCAGTATTTT.

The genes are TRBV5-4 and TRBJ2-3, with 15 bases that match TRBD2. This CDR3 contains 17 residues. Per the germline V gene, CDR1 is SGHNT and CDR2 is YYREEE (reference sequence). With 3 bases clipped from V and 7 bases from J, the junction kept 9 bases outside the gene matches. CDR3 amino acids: CASSSHPGTSGRNTQYF. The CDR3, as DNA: TGTGCCAGCAGCTCCCACCCTGGGACTAGCGGGAGGAATACGCAGTATTTT.

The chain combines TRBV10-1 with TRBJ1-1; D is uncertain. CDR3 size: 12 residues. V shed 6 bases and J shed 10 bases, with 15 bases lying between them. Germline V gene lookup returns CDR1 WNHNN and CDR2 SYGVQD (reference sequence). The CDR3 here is CASSPRHDRAFF. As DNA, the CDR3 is TGCGCCAGCAGCCCTCGACACGATCGAGCTTTCTTT.

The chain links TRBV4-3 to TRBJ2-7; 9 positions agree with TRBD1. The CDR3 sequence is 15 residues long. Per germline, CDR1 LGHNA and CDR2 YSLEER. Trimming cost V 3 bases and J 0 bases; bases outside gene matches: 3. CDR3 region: CASSQGQGPSYEQYF. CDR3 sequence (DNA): TGCGCCAGCAGCCAGGGACAGGGACCCTCCTACGAGCAGTACTTC.

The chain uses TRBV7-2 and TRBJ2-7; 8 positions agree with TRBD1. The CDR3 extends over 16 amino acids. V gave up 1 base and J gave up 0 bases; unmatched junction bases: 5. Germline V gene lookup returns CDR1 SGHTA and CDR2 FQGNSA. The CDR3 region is CASSLGGQDHSYEQYF. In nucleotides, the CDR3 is TGTGCCAGCAGCTTAGGGGGACAGGACCACTCCTACGAGCAGTACTTC.

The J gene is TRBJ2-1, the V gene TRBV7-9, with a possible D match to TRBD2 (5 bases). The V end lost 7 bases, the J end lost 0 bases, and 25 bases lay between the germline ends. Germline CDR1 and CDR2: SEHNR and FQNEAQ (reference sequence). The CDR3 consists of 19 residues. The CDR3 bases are TGTGCCAGCAACATGCTCCGGCGGTCTCGGGGATCCTCCTACAATGAGCAGTTCTTC. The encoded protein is CASNMLRRSRGSSYNEQFF.

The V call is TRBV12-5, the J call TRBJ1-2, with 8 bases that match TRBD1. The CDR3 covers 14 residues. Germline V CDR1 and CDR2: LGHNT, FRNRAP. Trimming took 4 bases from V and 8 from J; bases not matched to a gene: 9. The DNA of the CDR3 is TGTGCTAGTGGTTCTCACTCAGGGGGCTGGGGCTACACCTTC. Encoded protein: CASGSHSGGWGYTF.

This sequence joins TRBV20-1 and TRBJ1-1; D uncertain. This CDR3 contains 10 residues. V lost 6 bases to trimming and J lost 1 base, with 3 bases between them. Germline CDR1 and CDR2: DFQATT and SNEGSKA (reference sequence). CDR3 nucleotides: TGCAGTGCCAGGAACACTGAAGCTTTCTTT. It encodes CSARNTEAFF.